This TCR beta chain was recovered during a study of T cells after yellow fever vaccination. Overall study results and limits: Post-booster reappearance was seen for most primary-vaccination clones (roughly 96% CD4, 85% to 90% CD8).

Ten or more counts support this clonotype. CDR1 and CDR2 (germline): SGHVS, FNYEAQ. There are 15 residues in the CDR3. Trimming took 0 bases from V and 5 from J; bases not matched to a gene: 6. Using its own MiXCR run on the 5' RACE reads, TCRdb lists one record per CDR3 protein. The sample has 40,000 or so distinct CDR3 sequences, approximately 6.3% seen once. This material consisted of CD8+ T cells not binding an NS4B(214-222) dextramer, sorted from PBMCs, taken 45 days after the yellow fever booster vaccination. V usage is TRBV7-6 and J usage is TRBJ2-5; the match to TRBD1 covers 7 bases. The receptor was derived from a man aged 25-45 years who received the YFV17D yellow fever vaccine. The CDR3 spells CASSLAGDSWETQYF. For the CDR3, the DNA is TGTGCCAGCAGCTTAGCCGGGGACAGCTGGGAGACCCAGTACTTC.